This record concerns one TCR beta chain sequence. This table comes from immunoSEQ multiplex PCR, and its TCRdb copy is limited to in-frame clones, with some not included. The table records 2,100,000 or so clones, approximately 96% of them present only once. This record belongs to a study of shared clonotypes between healthy human individuals. Deletions cut 6 bases from V and 3 bases from J, with 12 bases between. Germline values: CDR1 SNHLY, CDR2 FYNNEI. The CDR3 sequence is 14 residues long. The chain employs TRBV2 and TRBJ2-4; the D is unclear. The clonotype originates from a man aged 18-30 years in good health. Sequencing was carried out using naive CD4+ T cells sorted from blood. The sample's subset: CD45RA+ positively selected. This CDR3 reads CASRMNPGKNIQYF. CDR3 DNA sequence: TGTGCCAGCAGGATGAACCCGGGCAAAAACATTCAGTACTTC.